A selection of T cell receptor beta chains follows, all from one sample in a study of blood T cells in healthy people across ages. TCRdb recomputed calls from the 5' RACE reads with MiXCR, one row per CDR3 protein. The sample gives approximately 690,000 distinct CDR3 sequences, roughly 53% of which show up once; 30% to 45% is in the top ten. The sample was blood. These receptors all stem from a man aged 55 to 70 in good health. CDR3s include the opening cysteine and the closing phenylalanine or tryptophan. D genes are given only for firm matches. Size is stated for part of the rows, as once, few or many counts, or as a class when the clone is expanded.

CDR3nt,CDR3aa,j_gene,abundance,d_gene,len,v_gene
TGTGCCAGCAGTTTAGGGGACTTTCGGGAGACCCAGTACTTC,CASSLGDFRETQYF,TRBJ2-5,-,-,14,TRBV28
TGTGCCATCAGTGAGTCGAGTGGTGAAGGGGGCGAGCAGTACTTC,CAISESSGEGGEQYF,TRBJ2-7,-,-,15,TRBV10-3
TGCAGTGCTAGAGAAGTGGACAGGGGTGGCTACACCTTC,CSAREVDRGGYTF,TRBJ1-2,-,TRBD1,13,TRBV20-1
TGTGCCAGCAGTTTTGGGTCCAACCACAATGAGCAGTTCTTC,CASSFGSNHNEQFF,TRBJ2-1,many,-,14,TRBV12-3/TRBV12-4
TGTGCCAGCAGCGGACGACTGGCCCACAATGAGCAGTTCTTC,CASSGRLAHNEQFF,TRBJ2-1,few,-,14,TRBV7-8
TGTGCCAGCAGCTTAGATCGGGGGGGCCGCGGGGAAAAACTGTTTTTT,CASSLDRGGRGEKLFF,TRBJ1-4,once,-,16,TRBV11-2
TGCAGTGCTATGTCGGGGGGAGTCCCTCAAGAGACCCAGTACTTC,CSAMSGGVPQETQYF,TRBJ2-5,few,TRBD2,15,TRBV20-1
TGCGCCAGCAGCCTTGACGGGCCCGGGACAGTGAACACTGAAGCTTTCTTT,CASSLDGPGTVNTEAFF,TRBJ1-1,-,TRBD1,17,TRBV5-6
TGCAGTGCTAGGGTTCCAGGGTACAGCTCCTATAATTCACCCCTCCACTTT,CSARVPGYSSYNSPLHF,TRBJ1-6,-,-,17,TRBV20-1
TGTGCCATCAGGGACCAGGGAAATTCACCCCTCCACTTT,CAIRDQGNSPLHF,TRBJ1-6,-,-,13,TRBV10-3
TGTGCCAGCGGAGTTGGGGGGAGAATAGATACGCAGTATTTT,CASGVGGRIDTQYF,TRBJ2-3,-,-,14,TRBV6-5
TGTGCCAGCAGTTTGGGCAGGAGATATTCACCCCTCCACTTT,CASSLGRRYSPLHF,TRBJ1-6,-,-,14,TRBV12-3/TRBV12-4
TGTGCCACCAGCAGAGGTGGACAGGGAGGGGAGACCCAGTACTTC,CATSRGGQGGETQYF,TRBJ2-5,-,-,15,TRBV15
TGTGCCACCAGTGAGCGACAGGGAGGCAGCACAGATACGCAGTATTTT,CATSERQGGSTDTQYF,TRBJ2-3,-,-,16,TRBV24-1
TGCAGCGGCGCCACAGGGAGTCGGCAGTTCTTC,CSGATGSRQFF,TRBJ2-1,few,-,11,TRBV29-1
TGTGCCAGCATCACCCTACAGGGACCTTGCTCCTACGAGCAGTACTTC,CASITLQGPCSYEQYF,TRBJ2-7,-,-,16,TRBV7-9
TGTGCCAGCAGTTTAGGACTAGCGGGAAACATTCAGTACTTC,CASSLGLAGNIQYF,TRBJ2-4,-,TRBD2,14,TRBV12-3/TRBV12-4
TGTGCCAGCAGTTTAGGAGGAAGGAAGGACGGGGGAGGCTACACCTTC,CASSLGGRKDGGGYTF,TRBJ1-2,few,-,16,TRBV12-3/TRBV12-4
TGTGCCAGCAGCCATGGTGGAGAGCGGGGGGGCAACAATGAGCAGTTCTTC,CASSHGGERGGNNEQFF,TRBJ2-1,few,-,17,TRBV21-1
TGCGCCAGCAGCCAAGGGGAGGACTATGGCTACACCTTC,CASSQGEDYGYTF,TRBJ1-2,-,-,13,TRBV4-1
TGTGCCAGCAGCAGATTACAGGGGGGCCGGGAGACCCAGTACTTC,CASSRLQGGRETQYF,TRBJ2-5,-,-,15,TRBV21-1
TGTGCCAGCAGCACCACTAGCGGGGGGGGCACAGATACGGAATATTTT,CASSTTSGGGTDTEYF,TRBJ2-3,-,TRBD2,16,TRBV12-3/TRBV12-4
TGTGCCAGCAGTCCGGACAGAGGGGATAGGGAGACCCAGTACTTC,CASSPDRGDRETQYF,TRBJ2-5,-,-,15,TRBV27
TGCAGCCTAAGTAGCTCAGATACGCAGTATTTT,CSLSSSDTQYF,TRBJ2-3,-,-,11,TRBV29-1
TGTGCCATCAGTGAGCATTTTTTGAACACTGAAGCTTTCTTT,CAISEHFLNTEAFF,TRBJ1-1,-,-,14,TRBV10-3
TGTGCCAGCGGGGACTACTCCTTGCAGTATTTT,CASGDYSLQYF,TRBJ2-3,-,TRBD2,11,TRBV2
TGTGCCAGCTCACCACCGGGACAGTCAACCTTTAACTATGGCTACACCTTC,CASSPPGQSTFNYGYTF,TRBJ1-2,few,TRBD1,17,TRBV18
TGTGCCAGCAGCCAAGGGGTTTATGTCGGGACGCAGTATTTT,CASSQGVYVGTQYF,TRBJ2-3,-,-,14,TRBV3-1
TGCAGTGCCAAGACACTGAACACTGAAGCTTTCTTT,CSAKTLNTEAFF,TRBJ1-1,-,-,12,TRBV20-1
TGTGCCAGCAGTGCGAGCGCTAGCGGGGGTCGGGATACGCAGTATTTT,CASSASASGGRDTQYF,TRBJ2-3,once,TRBD2,16,TRBV25-1
TGTGCCAGCAGCCCTGCCGGGACAGGGGTCTACGAGCAGTACTTC,CASSPAGTGVYEQYF,TRBJ2-7,-,TRBD1,15,TRBV3-1
TGCGCCAGCAGCTTGATCCCGGGGGGGCCGGAGACCCAGTACTTC,CASSLIPGGPETQYF,TRBJ2-5,few,TRBD2,15,TRBV5-1
TGTGCCAGCAGTTACCCGGGACAGGGGTACGAGCAGTACTTC,CASSYPGQGYEQYF,TRBJ2-7,-,TRBD1,14,TRBV6-2/TRBV6-3
TGCGCCAGCAGCCTAGGACTAGGGGCTTTTGAGCAGTTCTTC,CASSLGLGAFEQFF,TRBJ2-1,-,TRBD2,14,TRBV5-1
TGCAGTGCTAGAGATTCCGGACAGAGAGTCAGCAATCAGCCCCAGCATTTT,CSARDSGQRVSNQPQHF,TRBJ1-5,-,-,17,TRBV20-1